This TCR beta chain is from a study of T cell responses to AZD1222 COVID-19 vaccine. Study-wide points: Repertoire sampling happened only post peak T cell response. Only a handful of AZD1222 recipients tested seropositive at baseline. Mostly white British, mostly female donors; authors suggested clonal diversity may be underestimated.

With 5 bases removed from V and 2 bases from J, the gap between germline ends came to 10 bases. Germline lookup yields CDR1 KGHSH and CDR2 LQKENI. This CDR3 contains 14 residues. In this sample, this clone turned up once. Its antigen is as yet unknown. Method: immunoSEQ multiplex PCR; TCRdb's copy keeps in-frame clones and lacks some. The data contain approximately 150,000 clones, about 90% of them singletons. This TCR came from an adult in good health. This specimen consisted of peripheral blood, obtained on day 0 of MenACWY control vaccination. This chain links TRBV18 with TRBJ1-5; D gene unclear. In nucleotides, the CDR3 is TGTGCCAGCTCATCAATGGAGGGCAATCAGCCCCAGCATTTT. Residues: CASSSMEGNQPQHF.